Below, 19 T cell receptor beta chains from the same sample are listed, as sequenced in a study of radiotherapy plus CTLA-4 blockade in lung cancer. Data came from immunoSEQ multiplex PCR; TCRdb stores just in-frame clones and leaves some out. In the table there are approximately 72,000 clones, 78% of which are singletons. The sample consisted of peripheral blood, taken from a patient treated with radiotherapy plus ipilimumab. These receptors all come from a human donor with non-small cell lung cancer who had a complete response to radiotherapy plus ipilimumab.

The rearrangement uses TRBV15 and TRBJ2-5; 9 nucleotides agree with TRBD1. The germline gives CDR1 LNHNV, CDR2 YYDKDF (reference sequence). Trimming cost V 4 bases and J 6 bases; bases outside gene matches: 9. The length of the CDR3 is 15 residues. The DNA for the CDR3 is TGTGCCACCAGCAAACAGGGGGCCCGGATTAAGACCCAGTACTTC. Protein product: CATSKQGARIKTQYF. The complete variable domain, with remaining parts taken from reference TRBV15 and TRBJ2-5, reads DAMVIQNPRYQVTQFGKPVTLSCSQTLNHNVMYWYQQKSSQAPKLLFHYYDKDFNNEADTPDNFQSRRPNTSFCFLDIRSPGLGDTAMYLCATSKQGARIKTQYFGPGTRLLVL.

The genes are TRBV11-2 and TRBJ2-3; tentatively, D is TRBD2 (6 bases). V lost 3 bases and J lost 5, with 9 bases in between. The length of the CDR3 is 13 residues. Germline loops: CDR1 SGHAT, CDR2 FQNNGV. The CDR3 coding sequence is TGTGCCAGCAGCTTTGAGGAGGGAGATACGCAGTATTTT. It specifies CASSFEEGDTQYF.

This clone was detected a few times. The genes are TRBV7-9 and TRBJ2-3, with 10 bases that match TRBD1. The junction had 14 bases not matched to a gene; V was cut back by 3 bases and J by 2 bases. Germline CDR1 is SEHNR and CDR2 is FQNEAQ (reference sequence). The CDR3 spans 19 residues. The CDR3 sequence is CASSFTSLGTGDLTDTQYF. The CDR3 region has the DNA TGTGCCAGCAGCTTTACTTCCCTCGGGACAGGGGACCTCACAGATACGCAGTATTTT.

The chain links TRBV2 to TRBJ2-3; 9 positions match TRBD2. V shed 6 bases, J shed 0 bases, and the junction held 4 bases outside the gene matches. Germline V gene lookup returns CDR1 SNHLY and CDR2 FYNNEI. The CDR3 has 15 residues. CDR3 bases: TGTGCCAGCAGGCTCCTAGCGGGGAGCACAGATACGCAGTATTTT. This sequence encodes CASRLLAGSTDTQYF.

The CDR3 protein is CASLPSGSTDTQYF. DNA of the CDR3: TGTGCCTCTTTGCCTAGCGGGAGCACAGATACGCAGTATTTT. V and J are TRBV30 and TRBJ2-3, with TRBD2 matching 8 bases. Germline CDR1 is GTSNPN and CDR2 is SVGIG (reference sequence). V was pared by 7 bases and J by 0 bases, with 6 bases of the junction left unmatched. The CDR3 sequence is 14 residues long. The variable domain in full, completed from reference TRBV30 and TRBJ2-3, reads SQTIHQWPATLVQPVGSPLSLECTVEGTSNPNLYWYRQAAGRGLQLLFYSVGIGQISSEVPQNLSASRPQDRQFILSSKKLLLSDSGFYLCASLPSGSTDTQYFGPGTRLTVL.

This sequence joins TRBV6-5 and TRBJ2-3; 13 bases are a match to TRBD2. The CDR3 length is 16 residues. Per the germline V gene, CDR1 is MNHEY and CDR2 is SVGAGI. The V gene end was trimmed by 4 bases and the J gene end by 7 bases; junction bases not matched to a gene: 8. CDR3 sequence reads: CASSLGLAGALNTQYF. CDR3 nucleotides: TGTGCCAGCAGTTTAGGACTAGCGGGGGCTCTGAATACGCAGTATTTT.

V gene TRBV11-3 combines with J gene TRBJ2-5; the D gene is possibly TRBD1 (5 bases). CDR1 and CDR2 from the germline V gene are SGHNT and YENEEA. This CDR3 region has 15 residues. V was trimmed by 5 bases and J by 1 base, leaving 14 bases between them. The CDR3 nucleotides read TGTGCCAGCAGCCCAGGCCCAGGGCCCCAAGAGACCCAGTACTTC. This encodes CASSPGPGPQETQYF.

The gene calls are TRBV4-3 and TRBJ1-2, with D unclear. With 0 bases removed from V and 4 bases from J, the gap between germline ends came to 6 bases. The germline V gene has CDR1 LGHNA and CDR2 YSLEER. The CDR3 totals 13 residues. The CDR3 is CASSQDMAYGYTF. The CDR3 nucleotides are TGCGCCAGCAGCCAAGACATGGCCTATGGCTACACCTTC.

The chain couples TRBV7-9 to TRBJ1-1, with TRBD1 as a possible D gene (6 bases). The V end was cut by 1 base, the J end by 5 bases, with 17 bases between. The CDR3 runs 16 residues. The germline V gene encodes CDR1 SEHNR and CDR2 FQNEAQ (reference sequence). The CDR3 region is CASSLGRGAQGTEAFF. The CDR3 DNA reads TGTGCCAGCAGCTTAGGGCGAGGGGCACAGGGAACTGAAGCTTTCTTT. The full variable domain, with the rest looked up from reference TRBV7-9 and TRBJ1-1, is DTGVSQNPRHKITKRGQNVTFRCDPISEHNRLYWYRQTLGQGPEFLTYFQNEAQLEKSRLLSDRFSAERPKGSFSTLEIQRTEQGDSAMYLCASSLGRGAQGTEAFFGQGTRLTVV.

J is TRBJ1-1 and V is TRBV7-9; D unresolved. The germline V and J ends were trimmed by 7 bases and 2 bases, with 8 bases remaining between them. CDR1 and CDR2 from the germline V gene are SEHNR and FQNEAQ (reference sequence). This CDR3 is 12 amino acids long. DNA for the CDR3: TGTGCCAGCAAGTTCTTTAACACTGAAGCTTTCTTT. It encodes CASKFFNTEAFF.

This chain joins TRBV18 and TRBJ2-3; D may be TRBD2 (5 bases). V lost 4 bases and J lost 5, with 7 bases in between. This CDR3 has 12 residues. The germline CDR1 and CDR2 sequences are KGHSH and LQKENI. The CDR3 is CASSRGEDTQYF. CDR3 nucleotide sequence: TGTGCCAGCTCACGGGGAGAAGATACGCAGTATTTT.

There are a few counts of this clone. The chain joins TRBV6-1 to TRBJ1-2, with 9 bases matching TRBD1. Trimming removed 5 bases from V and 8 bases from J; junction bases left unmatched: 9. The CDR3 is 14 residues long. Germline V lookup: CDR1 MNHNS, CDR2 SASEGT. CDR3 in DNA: TGTGCCAGCAGTTCTCTACAGGGGGCTCGGGGCTACACCTTC. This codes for CASSSLQGARGYTF.

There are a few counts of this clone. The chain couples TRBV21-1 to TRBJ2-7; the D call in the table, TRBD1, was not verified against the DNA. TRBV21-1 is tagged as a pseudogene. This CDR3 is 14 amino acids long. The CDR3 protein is CASSKSDRGYEQYF. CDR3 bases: TGTGCCAGCAGCAAAAGCGACAGGGGCTACGAGCAGTACTTC.

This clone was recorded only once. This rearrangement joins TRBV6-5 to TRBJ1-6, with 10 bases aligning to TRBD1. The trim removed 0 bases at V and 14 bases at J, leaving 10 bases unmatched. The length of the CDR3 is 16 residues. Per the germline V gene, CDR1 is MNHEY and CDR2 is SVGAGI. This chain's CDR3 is CASSYSGPGTGEALHF. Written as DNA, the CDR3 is TGTGCCAGCAGTTACTCGGGGCCTGGGACAGGGGAAGCCCTCCACTTT.

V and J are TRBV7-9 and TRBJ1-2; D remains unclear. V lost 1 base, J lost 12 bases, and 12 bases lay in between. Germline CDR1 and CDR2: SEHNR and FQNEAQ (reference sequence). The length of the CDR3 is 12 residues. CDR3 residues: CASSLGPGPNTF. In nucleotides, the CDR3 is TGTGCCAGCAGCTTAGGTCCAGGTCCTAACACCTTC.

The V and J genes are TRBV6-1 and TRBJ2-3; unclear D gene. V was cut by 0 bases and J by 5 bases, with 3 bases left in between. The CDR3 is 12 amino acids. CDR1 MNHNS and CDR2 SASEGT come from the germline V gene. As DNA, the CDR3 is TGTGCCAGCAGTGAAGCGGGAGATACGCAGTATTTT. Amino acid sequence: CASSEAGDTQYF.

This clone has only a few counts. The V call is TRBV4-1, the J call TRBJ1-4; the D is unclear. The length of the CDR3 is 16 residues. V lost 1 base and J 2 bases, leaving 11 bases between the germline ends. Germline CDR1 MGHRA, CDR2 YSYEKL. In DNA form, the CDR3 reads TGCGCCAGCAGCCAAGGTTTGGCATCCACTAATGAAAAACTGTTTTTT. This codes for CASSQGLASTNEKLFF.

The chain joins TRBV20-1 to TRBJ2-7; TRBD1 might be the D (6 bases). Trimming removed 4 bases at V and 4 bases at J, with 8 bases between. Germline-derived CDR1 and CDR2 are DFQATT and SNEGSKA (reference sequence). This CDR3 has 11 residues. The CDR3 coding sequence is TGCAGTGCTATTACAGGGTACGAGCAGTACTTC. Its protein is CSAITGYEQYF.

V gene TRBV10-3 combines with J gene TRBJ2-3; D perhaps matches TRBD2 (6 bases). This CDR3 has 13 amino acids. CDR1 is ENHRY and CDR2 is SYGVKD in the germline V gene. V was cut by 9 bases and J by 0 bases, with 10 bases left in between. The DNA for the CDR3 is TGTGCCATGCGGGGAAGGAGCACAGATACGCAGTATTTT. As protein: CAMRGRSTDTQYF.